The 26 T cell receptor beta chains below come from one sample, sequenced in a study of blood T cells in healthy people across ages. The authors ran a second PCR of about 7 to 11 cycles using a sample-barcoded 5' primer and a J-beta primer mix. TCRdb independently ran MiXCR on the 5' RACE reads; one entry per CDR3 protein. The table includes approximately 1,100,000 distinct CDR3 sequences, 40% to 50% detected once. The sample consisted of blood. These receptors all stem from a woman aged 55 to 70 in good health.

This clonotype was counted between two and nine times. The rearrangement links TRBV6-5 to TRBJ1-1, with a weak D call TRBD1 (6 bases). From germline, CDR1 is MNHEY and CDR2 SVGAGI. V gave up 2 bases and J gave up 5 bases, with 12 bases separating them. This CDR3 has 14 amino acids. CDR3 bases: TGTGCCAGCAGTTACAAGGGGGGTTGGACTGAAGCTTTCTTT. This encodes CASSYKGGWTEAFF.

V and J are TRBV5-1 and TRBJ2-7; D may be TRBD1 (8 bases). CDR1 SGHRS and CDR2 YFSETQ come from the germline V gene. CDR3 size: 19 residues. V lost 1 base to trimming and J lost 2 bases, with 25 bases between them. The CDR3 region has the DNA TGCGCCAGCAGCTTGACCTACCCAGAGGGACAGGCGGGGGCCTACGAGCAGTACTTC. This sequence encodes CASSLTYPEGQAGAYEQYF.

V gene TRBV12-3 or TRBV12-4 combines with J gene TRBJ1-2; TRBD1 matches 11 bases. The CDR3 totals 14 residues. The trim removed 5 bases at V and 4 bases at J, leaving 3 bases unmatched. The CDR3 spells CASSTGQGGYGYTF. CDR3 DNA sequence: TGTGCCAGCAGTACGGGACAGGGGGGCTATGGCTACACCTTC.

This chain links TRBV20-1 with TRBJ2-7; 13 nucleotides agree with TRBD2. Germline CDR1 and CDR2: DFQATT and SNEGSKA (reference sequence). The CDR3 extends over 14 amino acids. V lost 5 bases, J lost 6 bases, and 7 bases stayed unmatched. CDR3 bases: TGCAGTGCTTCCAGACTAGCGGGAGGTAGCGAGCAGTACTTC. It codes for CSASRLAGGSEQYF.

In regard to this clonotype: A read error is possible here, since a much larger clone lies one base away. The chain combines TRBV12-3 or TRBV12-4 with TRBJ2-7; 11 nucleotides align to TRBD2. CDR3 length equals 16 residues. The CDR3 region has the DNA TGTGCCAGCAGTGGAACGCTAGCGGGAGGTCCGTACGGGCAGTACTTC. Amino acids: CASSGTLAGGPYGQYF.

This clonotype was detected only a few times. The V call is TRBV6-6, the J call TRBJ1-2; 7 bases match TRBD1. Trimming cost V 2 bases and J 4 bases; bases outside gene matches: 1. Germline V lookup: CDR1 MNHNY, CDR2 SVGAGI (reference sequence). This CDR3 has 13 amino acids. The CDR3 region has the DNA TGTGCCAGCAGTTACCCAGGGGGCTATGGCTACACCTTC. Its protein is CASSYPGGYGYTF.

This clonotype was detected a few times. The chain recombines TRBV11-2 with TRBJ2-1; D is undetermined. This CDR3 spans 17 amino acids. Germline lookup yields CDR1 SGHAT and CDR2 FQNNGV. Trimming removed 0 bases at V and 1 base at J, with 13 bases between. CDR3 sequence: CASSLDLNVGSYNEQFF. The CDR3 region has the DNA TGTGCCAGCAGCTTAGATCTTAACGTTGGGTCCTACAATGAGCAGTTCTTC. The variable domain in full, completed from reference TRBV11-2 and TRBJ2-1, reads EAGVAQSPRYKIIEKRQSVAFWCNPISGHATLYWYQQILGQGPKLLIQFQNNGVVDDSQLPKDRFSAERLKGVDSTLKIQPAKLEDSAVYLCASSLDLNVGSYNEQFFGPGTRLTVL.

This chain links TRBV12-3 or TRBV12-4 with TRBJ2-7, with TRBD2 matching over 9 bases. The CDR3 contains 18 residues. Trimming took 2 bases from V and 6 from J; bases not matched to a gene: 17. The CDR3 bases are TGTGCCAGCAGTTTACGGAGCGGGAGGTCGTCCTGGGGTGGCGAGCAGTACTTC. This gives the protein CASSLRSGRSSWGGEQYF.

This clonotype has a handful of counts. This chain links TRBV21-1 with TRBJ1-2; the table's D gene call, TRBD1, was not cross checked with the DNA. TRBV21-1 is recorded as a pseudogene. This CDR3 region has 12 residues. The CDR3 protein is CASSKRGYGYTF. The CDR3 nucleotides read TGTGCCAGCAGCAAGAGGGGTTATGGCTACACCTTC.

The chain combines TRBV5-1 with TRBJ2-3, with 10 positions matching TRBD2. The germline V gene encodes CDR1 SGHRS and CDR2 YFSETQ. Germline trimming cut 0 bases from V and 7 bases from J; bases unmatched to any gene: 5. CDR3 length: 15 residues. The CDR3 nucleotides are TGCGCCAGCAGCTTGGCCGGGACTAGCGCCTATACGCAGTATTTT. It specifies CASSLAGTSAYTQYF.

The gene calls are TRBV7-9 and TRBJ2-4; 9 bases agree with TRBD1. The germline gives CDR1 SEHNR, CDR2 FQNEAQ (reference sequence). The CDR3 is 15 residues long. The junction had 5 bases not matched to a gene; V was cut back by 0 bases and J by 8 bases. This CDR3 reads CASSLATGGKDIQYF. CDR3 in DNA: TGTGCCAGCAGCTTAGCTACAGGGGGCAAGGACATTCAGTACTTC.

The V gene is TRBV7-2, the J gene TRBJ2-7, with 12 bases that match TRBD2. This CDR3 has 17 amino acids. With V trimmed by 4 bases and J by 3 bases, 10 bases remained unmatched. Germline lookup yields CDR1 SGHTA and CDR2 FQGNSA. The CDR3 nucleotides read TGTGCCAGCAGCTCCACACTCCTAGCGGGAGGGCTCTACGAGCAGTACTTC. Amino acids: CASSSTLLAGGLYEQYF.

The chain carries TRBV11-2 and TRBJ2-7; D is possibly TRBD2 (5 bases). V shed 1 base and J shed 2 bases, with 12 bases lying between them. The CDR3 contains 15 residues. Germline V gene sequence: CDR1 SGHAT, CDR2 FQNNGV. CDR3 sequence (DNA): TGTGCCAGCAGCTTAGGAATGGAGGCCACCTACGAGCAGTACTTC. This encodes CASSLGMEATYEQYF.

The chain recombines TRBV4-1 with TRBJ2-1, with unresolved D. V was shortened by 0 bases and J by 8 bases, with 5 bases between the two germline ends. Germline V gives CDR1 MGHRA, CDR2 YSYEKL. The CDR3 consists of 12 residues. For the CDR3, the DNA is TGCGCCAGCAGCCAAGATATGGATGAGCAGTTCTTC. Residues: CASSQDMDEQFF.

There are a few counts of this clonotype. V gene TRBV12-3 or TRBV12-4 combines with J gene TRBJ1-6, with unresolved D. This CDR3 comprises 13 residues. The V end was cut by 6 bases, the J end by 11 bases, with 14 bases between. CDR3 DNA: TGTGCCAGCAGCTCGCCGCCGCCTGCACCCCTCCACTTT. It translates to CASSSPPPAPLHF.

The chain links TRBV5-1 to TRBJ1-5; a possible D gene is TRBD1 (5 bases). V was shortened by 0 bases and J by 5 bases, with 18 bases between the two germline ends. Germline V gene lookup returns CDR1 SGHRS and CDR2 YFSETQ. The CDR3 length is 17 residues. CDR3 region: CASSLDPAGGGDQPQHF. The CDR3 coding sequence is TGCGCCAGCAGCTTGGACCCGGCCGGGGGTGGCGATCAGCCCCAGCATTTT.

The genes are TRBV20-1 and TRBJ2-7; 8 bases are a match to TRBD1. This CDR3 region has 14 residues. J gave up 7 bases and V 6 bases, and 14 bases lay outside the gene matches. Germline CDR1 DFQATT, CDR2 SNEGSKA (reference sequence). This CDR3 is CSAAAGGVVYEQYF. The CDR3 DNA is TGCAGTGCCGCAGCAGGGGGCGTAGTCTATGAGCAGTACTTC.

V is TRBV6-1 and J is TRBJ2-5; 10 nucleotides match TRBD2. CDR3 length: 16 residues. With 2 bases clipped from V and 4 bases from J, the junction kept 7 bases outside the gene matches. CDR1 and CDR2 (germline): MNHNS, SASEGT. This CDR3 reads CASSEISGRLGETQYF. The CDR3 DNA is TGTGCCAGCAGTGAAATTAGCGGGAGGCTGGGAGAGACCCAGTACTTC.

This clonotype was found a few times. The V call is TRBV7-8, the J call TRBJ2-7; D gene uncertain. The CDR3 runs to 12 residues. Looked up from germline, CDR1 is SGHVS and CDR2 is FQNEAQ. V lost 1 base to trimming and J lost 6 bases, with 7 bases between them. The CDR3 spells CASSLGAVEQYF. CDR3 coding DNA: TGTGCCAGCAGCTTAGGGGCGGTCGAGCAGTACTTC.

The chain couples TRBV4-1 to TRBJ2-5, with TRBD2 matching 7 bases. The V and J ends lost 4 bases and 1 base, in that order; junction bases with no gene match: 12. The CDR3 extends over 17 amino acids. Germline CDR1 reads MGHRA; CDR2 reads YSYEKL. CDR3 region: CASSPSFGGGLQETQYF. The CDR3 bases are TGCGCCAGCAGCCCCTCGTTTGGGGGGGGTCTCCAAGAGACCCAGTACTTC.

This clonotype has only one observation. The CDR3 DNA sequence: TGCAGCGTTGATTACCGGGACAGGGGTATCTTTGAGCAGTACTTC. It translates to CSVDYRDRGIFEQYF. The chain recombines TRBV29-1 with TRBJ2-7; 10 bases are shared with TRBD1. The CDR3 runs 15 residues. With V trimmed by 3 bases and J by 7 bases, 12 bases remained unmatched. Germline-derived CDR1 and CDR2 are SQVTM and ANQGSEA.

The V gene is TRBV6-5, the J gene TRBJ1-4, with TRBD1 matching 10 bases. The ends lost 5 bases at V and 10 bases at J; junction bases unmatched: 10. The germline CDR1 and CDR2 sequences are MNHEY and SVGAGI. The CDR3 length is 15 residues. The CDR3 bases are TGTGCCAGCAGTCAAGCGACAGGGGGCCTAGGAAAACTGTTTTTT. Translation gives CASSQATGGLGKLFF.

As concerns this clonotype: One end of the junction does not line up with germline, which may come from a read error. The V gene is TRBV6-5, the J gene TRBJ2-5; weak D call: TRBD1 (6 bases). Near its end, the DNA agrees better with TRBJ2-7, so the J call may be wrong. The germline V gene has CDR1 MNHEY and CDR2 SVGAGI. This CDR3 is 15 amino acids long. DNA for the CDR3: TGTGCCATCAGTCTCACAGGGATCGTAGCCTACGAGCAGTACTTC. Translated, it gives CAISLTGIVAYEQYF.

This clonotype has only a few counts. V gene TRBV7-2 combines with J gene TRBJ2-7; D may be TRBD1 (5 bases). Trimming cost V 2 bases and J 7 bases, with 15 bases left between them. Per the germline V gene, CDR1 is SGHTA and CDR2 is FQGNSA. The CDR3 contains 14 residues. Written as DNA, the CDR3 is TGTGCCAGCAGCTTAAACACAGGAACTGGAGAGCAGTACTTC. Residues: CASSLNTGTGEQYF.

V and J are TRBV6-5 and TRBJ1-1; 10 bases align to TRBD1. The germline V gene encodes CDR1 MNHEY and CDR2 SVGAGI. The CDR3 covers 17 residues. Trimming took 2 bases from V and 2 from J; bases not matched to a gene: 8. CDR3 DNA sequence: TGTGCCAGCAGTTACGTGGGACAGGGGAGGGGTAACACTGAAGCTTTCTTT. This translates into CASSYVGQGRGNTEAFF.

This clonotype was recorded a few times. V and J are TRBV5-1 and TRBJ1-1, with 8 nucleotides matching TRBD1. Germline CDR1 is SGHRS and CDR2 is YFSETQ. V lost 1 base and J lost 1; bases outside the gene matches: 12. This CDR3 contains 18 residues. CDR3 coding DNA: TGCGCCAGCAGCTTGTTAGCCCGCGGACAGGGTCGGAACACTGAAGCTTTCTTT. It is translated as CASSLLARGQGRNTEAFF.